This TCR beta chain is drawn from a study of cytomegalovirus exposure and HLA in healthy donors. The V and J ends lost 2 bases and 4 bases respectively, with 12 bases between them. The CDR3 has 15 amino acids. CDR1 GTSNPN and CDR2 SVGIG come from the germline V gene (reference sequence). Study-wide findings and caveats: Reports state that TCR beta sequences accurately predicted most subjects' HLA-A and HLA-B alleles. When analyzed later, a missense DCLRE1C variant was found to be linked to TCR beta V- and J-gene trimming.

For this clone: Its specificity is not known.

Both 60 Vbeta primers and 13 Jbeta primers went into the PCR. Some clones are missing from TCRdb's copy, which holds only in-frame ones; the method was immunoSEQ multiplex PCR. In the table there are around 150,000 clones, about 76% of which are singletons. This chain joins TRBV30 and TRBJ1-6, with D possibly being TRBD1 (5 bases). Sequencing was performed on PBMCs. The TCR sequence derives from a woman aged 40-49 years in good health and CMV-seronegative. CDR3 bases: TGTGCCTGGAGTACGGACGGGGGATATAATTCACCCCTCCACTTT. Translation: CAWSTDGGYNSPLHF.